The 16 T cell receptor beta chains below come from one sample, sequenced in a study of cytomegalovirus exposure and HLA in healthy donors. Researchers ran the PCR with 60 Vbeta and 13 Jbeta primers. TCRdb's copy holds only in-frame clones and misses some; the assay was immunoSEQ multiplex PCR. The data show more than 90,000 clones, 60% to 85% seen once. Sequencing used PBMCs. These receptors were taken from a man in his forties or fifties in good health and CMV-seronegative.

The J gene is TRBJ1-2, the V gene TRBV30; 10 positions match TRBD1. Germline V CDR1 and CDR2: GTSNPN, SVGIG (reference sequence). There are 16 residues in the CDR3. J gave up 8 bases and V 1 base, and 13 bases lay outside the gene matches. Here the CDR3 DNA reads TGTGCCTGGAGTGACGTCTGGGACAGGGGAGCGAGAGGCTACACCTTC. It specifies CAWSDVWDRGARGYTF.

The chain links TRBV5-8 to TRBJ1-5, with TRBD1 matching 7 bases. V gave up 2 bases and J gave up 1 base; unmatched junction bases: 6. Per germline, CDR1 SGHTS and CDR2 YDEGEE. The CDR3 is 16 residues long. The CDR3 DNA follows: TGTGCCAGCAGCTTAAGACAGGGATCAAGCAATCAGCCCCAGCATTTT. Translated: CASSLRQGSSNQPQHF.

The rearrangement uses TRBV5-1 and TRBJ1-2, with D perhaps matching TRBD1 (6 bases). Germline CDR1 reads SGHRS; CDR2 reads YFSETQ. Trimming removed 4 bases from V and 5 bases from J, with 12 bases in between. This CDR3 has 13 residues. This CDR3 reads CASSPDSFYGYTF. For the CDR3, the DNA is TGCGCCAGCAGCCCGGACAGCTTTTATGGCTACACCTTC. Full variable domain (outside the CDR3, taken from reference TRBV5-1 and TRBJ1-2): KAGVTQTPRYLIKTRGQQVTLSCSPISGHRSVSWYQQTPGQGLQFLFEYFSETQRNKGNFPGRFSGRQFSNSRSEMNVSTLELGDSALYLCASSPDSFYGYTFGSGTRLTVV.

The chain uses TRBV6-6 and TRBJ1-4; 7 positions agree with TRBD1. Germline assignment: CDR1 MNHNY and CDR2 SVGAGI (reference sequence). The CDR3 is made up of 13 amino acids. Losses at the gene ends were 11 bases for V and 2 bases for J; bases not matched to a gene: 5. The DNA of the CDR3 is TGTGCCGGACACAGGGGTACTAATGAAAAACTGTTTTTT. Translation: CAGHRGTNEKLFF.

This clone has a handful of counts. The CDR3 loop reads CATGDHEQYF. The CDR3 DNA sequence: TGTGCAACCGGGGATCACGAGCAGTACTTC. The chain is built from TRBV2 and TRBJ2-7, with D possibly TRBD2 on 5 matching bases. This CDR3 is built from 10 residues. Germline CDR1 SNHLY, CDR2 FYNNEI.

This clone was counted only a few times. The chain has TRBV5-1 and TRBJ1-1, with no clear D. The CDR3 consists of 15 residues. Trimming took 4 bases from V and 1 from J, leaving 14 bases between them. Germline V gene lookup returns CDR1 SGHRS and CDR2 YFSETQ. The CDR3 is CASSLNTFGNTEAFF. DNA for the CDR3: TGCGCCAGCAGCCTAAATACCTTCGGGAACACTGAAGCTTTCTTT.

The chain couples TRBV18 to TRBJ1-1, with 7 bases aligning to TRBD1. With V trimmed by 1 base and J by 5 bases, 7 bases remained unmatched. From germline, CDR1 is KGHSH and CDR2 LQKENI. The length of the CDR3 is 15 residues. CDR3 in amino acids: CASSPLKGALTEAFF. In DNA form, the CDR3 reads TGTGCCAGCTCACCACTTAAGGGGGCGCTGACTGAAGCTTTCTTT.

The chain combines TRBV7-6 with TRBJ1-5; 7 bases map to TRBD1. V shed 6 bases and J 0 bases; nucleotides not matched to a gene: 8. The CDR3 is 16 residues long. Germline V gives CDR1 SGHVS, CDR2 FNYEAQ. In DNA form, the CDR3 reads TGTGCCAGCAGTTCTGCAGGGGGTTATAGCAATCAGCCCCAGCATTTT. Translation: CASSSAGGYSNQPQHF.

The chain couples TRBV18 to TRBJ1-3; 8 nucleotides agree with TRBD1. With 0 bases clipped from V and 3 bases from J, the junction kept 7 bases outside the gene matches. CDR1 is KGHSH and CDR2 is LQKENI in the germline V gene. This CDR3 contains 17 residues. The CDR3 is CASSPPDGQGSGNTIYF. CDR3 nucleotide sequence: TGTGCCAGCTCACCACCGGATGGACAGGGTAGTGGAAACACCATATATTTT.

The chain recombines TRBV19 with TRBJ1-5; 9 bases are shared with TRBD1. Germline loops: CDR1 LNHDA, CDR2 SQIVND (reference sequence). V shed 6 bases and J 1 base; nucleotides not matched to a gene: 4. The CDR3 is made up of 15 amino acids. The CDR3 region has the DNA TGTGCCAGTAGGAGGACAGGGGCGAGCAATCAGCCCCAGCATTTT. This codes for CASRRTGASNQPQHF.

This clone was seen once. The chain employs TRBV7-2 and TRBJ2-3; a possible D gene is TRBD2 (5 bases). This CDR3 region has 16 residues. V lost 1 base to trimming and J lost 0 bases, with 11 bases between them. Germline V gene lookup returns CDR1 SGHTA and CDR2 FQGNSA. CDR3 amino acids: CASSLDDYPSTDTQYF. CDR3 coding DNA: TGTGCCAGCAGCTTAGATGACTACCCTAGCACAGATACGCAGTATTTT.

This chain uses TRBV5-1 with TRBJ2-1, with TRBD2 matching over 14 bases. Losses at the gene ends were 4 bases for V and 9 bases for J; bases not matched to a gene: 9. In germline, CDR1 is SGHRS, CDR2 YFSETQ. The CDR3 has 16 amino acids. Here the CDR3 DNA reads TGCGCCAGCAGCCTCGGACTAGCGGGAGGCTTGAGTGAGCAGTTCTTC. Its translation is CASSLGLAGGLSEQFF.

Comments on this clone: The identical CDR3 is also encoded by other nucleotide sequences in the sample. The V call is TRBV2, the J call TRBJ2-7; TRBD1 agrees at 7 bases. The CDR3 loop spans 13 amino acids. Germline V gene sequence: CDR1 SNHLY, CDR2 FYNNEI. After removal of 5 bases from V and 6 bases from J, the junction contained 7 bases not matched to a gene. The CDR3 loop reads CASSIDRVGEQYF. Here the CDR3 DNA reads TGTGCCAGCAGTATCGACAGGGTCGGCGAGCAGTACTTC.

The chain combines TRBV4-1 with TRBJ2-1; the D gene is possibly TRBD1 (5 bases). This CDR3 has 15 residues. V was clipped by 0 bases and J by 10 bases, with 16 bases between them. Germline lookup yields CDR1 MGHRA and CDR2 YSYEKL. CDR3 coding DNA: TGCGCCAGCAGCCAAGAGCTAGACTGGACAATGGAGCAGTTCTTC. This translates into CASSQELDWTMEQFF.

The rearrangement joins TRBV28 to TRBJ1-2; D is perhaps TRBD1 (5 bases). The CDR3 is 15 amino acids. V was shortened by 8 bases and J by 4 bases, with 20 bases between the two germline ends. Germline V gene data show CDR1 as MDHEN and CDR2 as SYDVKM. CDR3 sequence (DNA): TGTGCCAGCTCCCCTCCGAACAGGAAAACCTATGGCTACACCTTC. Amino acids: CASSPPNRKTYGYTF.

The CDR3 protein is CASSPDGRGSTFF. The CDR3 nucleotides read TGTGCCAGCAGCCCAGACGGGCGGGGCTCGACTTTCTTT. The chain uses TRBV7-9 and TRBJ1-1, with D perhaps TRBD1 (5 bases). Germline V CDR1 and CDR2: SEHNR, FQNEAQ (reference sequence). The CDR3 is 13 amino acids. Trimming took 5 bases from V and 12 from J, leaving 19 bases between them.